The clone carrying this T cell receptor (beta chain) was counted many times. Investigators prepared the TCR beta libraries by applying iRepertoire HTBI primers and Arm-PCR of CDR3 regions. MiXCR was run by TCRdb on the multiplex PCR reads, yielding one entry per CDR3 protein. The table records about 440,000 distinct CDR3 sequences, less than 20% of them present only once. Specified time point: newly diagnosed GD, antithyroid drugs for less than 3 months. From PBMCs, RNA was extracted and then used to make the TCR library. In Xi'an, China, an endocrinology department was the source of patients. This sample stems from a study of regulatory T cells in long-lasting Graves disease. This CDR3 has 14 amino acids. Per the germline V gene, CDR1 is MDHEN and CDR2 is SYDVKM. V lost 1 base and J lost 3, with 7 bases in between. The sample also formed part of further work on T cells in Graves' hyperthyroidism and ophthalmopathy. As reported in that work: Based on clinical symptoms, serum thyroxine and TRAb, thyroid ultrasound and orbital computed tomography, diagnoses were reached. Clonotypes that were expanded in thyroid above 0.001 mostly appeared in blood too.

The source was peripheral blood mononuclear cells (PBMCs), collected at new diagnosis, from a patient treated with antithyroid drugs. The TCR comes from a woman between 25 and 40 years old with Graves disease. The chain is built from TRBV28 and TRBJ1-3; D gene unclear. The CDR3 sequence: CASSLSGYGNTIYF. The DNA of the CDR3 is TGTGCCAGCAGTTTATCAGGCTATGGAAACACCATATATTTT.